The 25 T cell receptor beta chains in this list originate from one sample, sequenced in a study of patients and donors after allogeneic stem cell transplantation. TCRdb fed the RT-PCR reads into MiXCR, producing one record per CDR3 protein. Here the sample spans about 90,000 distinct CDR3 sequences, about 44% being singletons. The sample taken for sequencing was blood, either unsorted or a sorted T cell fraction (not recorded which). These receptors were taken from a human donor who was either an allogeneic HSCT recipient or a stem cell or donor lymphocyte infusion donor (not recorded which). It is not recorded whose cells these are; they may come from a transplant donor.

This clonotype is a singleton in its sample. The CDR3 here is CASSSPLLAGRTDTQYF. As DNA, the CDR3 is TGTGCCAGCAGCTCCCCGTTACTAGCGGGAAGAACAGATACGCAGTATTTT. The chain links TRBV11-2 to TRBJ2-3, with 10 bases lining up with TRBD2. The CDR3 is 17 residues long. CDR1 is SGHAT and CDR2 is FQNNGV in the germline V gene. The V gene end was trimmed by 4 bases and the J gene end by 3 bases; junction bases not matched to a gene: 10.

The genes are TRBV6-6 and TRBJ2-7, with D unclear. V lost 5 bases to trimming and J lost 6 bases, with 8 bases between them. The CDR3 sequence is 11 residues long. The germline CDR1 and CDR2 sequences are MNHNY and SVGAGI (reference sequence). The CDR3 DNA reads TGTGCCAGCAGTGCCAGCCGCGAGCAGTACTTC. Protein sequence: CASSASREQYF.

The DNA for the CDR3 is TGTGCCAGCAGCTTTAGCCCACGCACTGAAGCTTTCTTT. It encodes CASSFSPRTEAFF. The rearrangement uses TRBV7-3 and TRBJ1-1; D unresolved. Germline V gives CDR1 SGHTA, CDR2 FQGTGA. This CDR3 region has 13 residues. V dropped 3 bases and J dropped 4 bases, with 9 bases sitting between them.

The chain is built from TRBV4-3 and TRBJ1-2; D uncertain. Trimming removed 0 bases from V and 6 bases from J, with 17 bases in between. Looked up from germline, CDR1 is LGHNA and CDR2 is YSLEER. The CDR3 is 16 amino acids. The CDR3 DNA reads TGCGCCAGCAGCCAAGATATGCCGACCATTAAGGATGGCTACACCTTC. Its translation is CASSQDMPTIKDGYTF.

This chain links TRBV12-3 or TRBV12-4 with TRBJ1-1, with D maybe TRBD1 (6 bases). Trimming left V 5 bases short and J 4 bases short, with 14 bases between. The CDR3 length is 14 residues. The CDR3 region is CASSQSRDTTEAFF. CDR3 DNA sequence: TGTGCCAGCAGTCAATCACGGGACACCACTGAAGCTTTCTTT.

This clonotype has only a few counts. The chain combines TRBV2 with TRBJ1-3; weak D call: TRBD1 (6 bases). The CDR3 contains 14 residues. Germline V CDR1 and CDR2: SNHLY, FYNNEI. V gave up 7 bases and J gave up 2 bases, with 12 bases separating them. CDR3 in amino acids: CASNPQGTGNTIYF. The CDR3 DNA reads as TGTGCCAGCAATCCCCAGGGGACTGGAAACACCATATATTTT.

The V call is TRBV4-3, the J call TRBJ1-5; D gene unclear. Trimming pared 0 bases from V and 0 bases from J, leaving 6 bases between. This CDR3 has 15 residues. From germline, CDR1 is LGHNA and CDR2 YSLEER. Here the CDR3 DNA reads TGCGCCAGCAGCCAAGAAAGGTTTAGCAATCAGCCCCAGCATTTT. It translates to CASSQERFSNQPQHF.

The chain combines TRBV5-6 with TRBJ2-1; D gene ambiguous. In germline, CDR1 is SGHDT, CDR2 YYEEEE. Deletions cut 0 bases from V and 3 bases from J, with 10 bases between. This CDR3 contains 15 residues. The CDR3 is CASSLAGLVYNEQFF. CDR3 coding DNA: TGTGCCAGCAGCTTGGCCGGGCTGGTCTACAATGAGCAGTTCTTC.

This chain connects TRBV11-1 to TRBJ2-2, with D possibly TRBD2 on 6 matching bases. This CDR3 spans 15 amino acids. V lost 5 bases, J lost 1 base, and 11 bases lay in between. Looked up from germline, CDR1 is SGHAT and CDR2 is FQDESV (reference sequence). The CDR3 is CASSTSGRNTGELFF. CDR3 nucleotides: TGTGCCAGCAGCACCAGCGGGCGGAACACCGGGGAGCTGTTTTTT.

The genes are TRBV5-1 and TRBJ1-1, with a possible D match to TRBD1 (6 bases). CDR1 and CDR2 (germline): SGHRS, YFSETQ. The length of the CDR3 is 17 residues. The ends were cut back, 4 bases at V and 1 base at J, with 20 bases in the middle. Here the CDR3 DNA reads TGCGCCAGCAGCCTCCCCGCAGGGGCCGCCAGGAACACTGAAGCTTTCTTT. The encoded protein is CASSLPAGAARNTEAFF.

The chain employs TRBV20-1 and TRBJ1-2, with TRBD1 matching 9 bases. The V gene end was trimmed by 6 bases and the J gene end by 4 bases; junction bases not matched to a gene: 9. This CDR3 spans 14 amino acids. CDR1 and CDR2 from the germline V gene are DFQATT and SNEGSKA (reference sequence). The CDR3 bases are TGCAGTGCAAGCGGACAGGGGTTTCTCTATGGCTACACCTTC. Protein product: CSASGQGFLYGYTF.

Remarks on this clonotype: One end of the junction varies from germline; a read error may be responsible. The CDR3 DNA reads TGTGCTAGCAGCCAAGAAACTAGCTGGGCCCAGACCCAGTACTTC. This codes for CASSQETSWAQTQYF. The V and J genes are TRBV7-7 and TRBJ2-5; D perhaps matches TRBD2 (6 bases). CDR3 length: 15 residues. CDR1 is SSHAT, CDR2 FNYEAQ, per germline (reference sequence).

Only one count was recorded for this clonotype. This chain joins TRBV4-1 and TRBJ1-2; D is perhaps TRBD1 (5 bases). The CDR3 extends over 13 amino acids. Per germline, CDR1 MGHRA and CDR2 YSYEKL. V lost 4 bases, J lost 8 bases, and 14 bases lay in between. The CDR3 sequence is CASSRPGSSGYTF. For the CDR3, the DNA is TGCGCCAGCAGCCGCCCAGGGTCGTCAGGCTACACCTTC.

This rearrangement joins TRBV28 to TRBJ1-5, with D possibly matching TRBD1 (5 bases). From germline, CDR1 is MDHEN and CDR2 SYDVKM. CDR3 size: 15 residues. The V end lost 9 bases, the J end lost 5 bases, and 20 bases lay between the germline ends. The CDR3 nucleotides read TGTGCCAGTTTAAGTTGGCAGGGCTCCCATCAGCCCCAGCATTTT. It is translated as CASLSWQGSHQPQHF.

This clonotype has a handful of counts. This chain links TRBV2 with TRBJ1-5, with D tentatively TRBD1 (6 bases). V lost 11 bases and J lost 2, with 16 bases in between. The CDR3 is 14 amino acids. Germline V gene lookup returns CDR1 SNHLY and CDR2 FYNNEI. In DNA, the CDR3 is TGTGCCTCCCTTCAAACAGGGCGCAATCAGCCCCAGCATTTT. Encoded protein: CASLQTGRNQPQHF.

This clonotype has more than one count but fewer than ten. The V call is TRBV6-2 or TRBV6-3, the J call TRBJ1-2; D ambiguous. Germline CDR1 MNHEY, CDR2 SVGEGT. V was clipped by 5 bases and J by 7 bases, with 8 bases between them. This CDR3 spans 11 amino acids. CDR3 in DNA: TGTGCCAGCAGTCGGGGAGGTGGCTACACCTTC. As protein: CASSRGGGYTF.

This clonotype was found a few times. The chain couples TRBV18 to TRBJ1-1; the D is unclear. The germline V and J ends were trimmed by 1 base and 4 bases, with 10 bases remaining between them. Germline values: CDR1 KGHSH, CDR2 LQKENI. There are 14 residues in the CDR3. CDR3 loop: CASSPQGGITEAFF. In nucleotides, the CDR3 is TGTGCCAGCTCACCACAAGGAGGGATCACTGAAGCTTTCTTT.

The V and J genes are TRBV28 and TRBJ1-2; D gene uncertain. This CDR3 region has 14 residues. V shed 1 base and J shed 2 bases, with 8 bases lying between them. The V gene's germline CDR1 is MDHEN and CDR2 SYDVKM. The CDR3 reads CASSLSTPNYGYTF. CDR3 sequence (DNA): TGTGCCAGCAGTTTATCTACACCAAACTATGGCTACACCTTC.

This rearrangement joins TRBV7-8 to TRBJ1-1; D unclear. V gave up 2 bases and J gave up 7 bases, with 11 bases separating them. This CDR3 has 13 residues. CDR1 and CDR2 from the germline V gene are SGHVS and FQNEAQ. CDR3 DNA sequence: TGTGCCAGCAGCTTAACCTCAGGCGATGAAGCTTTCTTT. Its translation: CASSLTSGDEAFF.

This chain connects TRBV5-6 to TRBJ1-2, with D possibly being TRBD1 (6 bases). Germline CDR1 SGHDT, CDR2 YYEEEE. Trimming took 2 bases from V and 4 from J, leaving 15 bases between them. The CDR3 covers 15 residues. The CDR3 region has the DNA TGTGCCAGCAGCTTCGACAGGCTTAAAGGCTATGGCTACACCTTC. Its protein is CASSFDRLKGYGYTF.

The rearrangement uses TRBV20-1 and TRBJ1-6; tentatively, D is TRBD1 (5 bases). CDR1 DFQATT and CDR2 SNEGSKA come from the germline V gene (reference sequence). The CDR3 totals 13 residues. The germline V and J ends were trimmed by 7 bases and 7 bases, with 14 bases remaining between them. The DNA of the CDR3 is TGCAGTGGCCAACAGGCCCTAAATTCACCCCTCCACTTT. This encodes CSGQQALNSPLHF.

The rearrangement joins TRBV2 to TRBJ1-5; 8 bases are a match to TRBD1. The CDR3 is 15 residues long. Germline values: CDR1 SNHLY, CDR2 FYNNEI. V lost 6 bases and J lost 3; bases outside the gene matches: 7. The CDR3 bases are TGTGCCAGCAGAATTGGACAGGGCACCAATCAGCCCCAGCATTTT. Protein sequence: CASRIGQGTNQPQHF. Combining the CDR3 with reference TRBV2 and TRBJ1-5 gives the whole variable domain EPEVTQTPSHQVTQMGQEVILRCVPISNHLYFYWYRQILGQKVEFLVSFYNNEISEKSEIFDDQFSVERPDGSNFTLKIRSTKLEDSAMYFCASRIGQGTNQPQHFGDGTRLSIL.

V gene TRBV20-1 combines with J gene TRBJ1-4; TRBD1 matches at 9 bases. The CDR3 is 15 amino acids. Germline V gene lookup returns CDR1 DFQATT and CDR2 SNEGSKA (reference sequence). After removal of 5 bases from V and 5 bases from J, the junction contained 9 bases not matched to a gene. In DNA form, the CDR3 reads TGCAGTGCTTTCTCGCCGGGACAGGGCAATGAAAAACTGTTTTTT. Its translation is CSAFSPGQGNEKLFF.

The chain couples TRBV7-2 to TRBJ2-1; possible D gene TRBD1, 7 bases. Germline V CDR1 and CDR2: SGHTA, FQGNSA. The V end lost 5 bases, the J end lost 4 bases, and 18 bases lay between the germline ends. The CDR3 runs 16 residues. The CDR3 spells CASSRAGTVSYNEQFF. The DNA for the CDR3 is TGTGCCAGCAGCCGGGCGGGGACAGTGTCTTACAATGAGCAGTTCTTC.

The chain carries TRBV6-5 and TRBJ1-2; TRBD1 agrees at 10 bases. The CDR3 spans 17 residues. Germline CDR1 MNHEY, CDR2 SVGAGI. With V trimmed by 6 bases and J by 4 bases, 14 bases remained unmatched. The CDR3: CASRPYRGGTGAYGYTF. In nucleotides, the CDR3 is TGTGCCAGCAGACCTTATAGGGGTGGGACAGGGGCCTATGGCTACACCTTC.